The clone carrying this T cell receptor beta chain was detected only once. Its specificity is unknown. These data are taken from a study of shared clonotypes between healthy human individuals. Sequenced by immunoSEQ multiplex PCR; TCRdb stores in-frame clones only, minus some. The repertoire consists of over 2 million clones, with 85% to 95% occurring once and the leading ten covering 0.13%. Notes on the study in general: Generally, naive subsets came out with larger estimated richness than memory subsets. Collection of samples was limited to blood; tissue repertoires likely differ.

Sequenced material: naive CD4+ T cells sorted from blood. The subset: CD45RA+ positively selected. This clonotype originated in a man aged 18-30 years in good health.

CDR3 coding DNA: TGTGCCAGCAGTCGTACCGGGACAGGCCTCTACGAGCAGTACTTC. Protein sequence: CASSRTGTGLYEQYF. V usage is TRBV9 and J usage is TRBJ2-7; 8 nucleotides align to TRBD1. V shed 5 bases, J shed 3 bases, and the junction held 10 bases outside the gene matches. The CDR3 extends over 15 amino acids. The germline V gene has CDR1 SGDLS and CDR2 YYNGEE.